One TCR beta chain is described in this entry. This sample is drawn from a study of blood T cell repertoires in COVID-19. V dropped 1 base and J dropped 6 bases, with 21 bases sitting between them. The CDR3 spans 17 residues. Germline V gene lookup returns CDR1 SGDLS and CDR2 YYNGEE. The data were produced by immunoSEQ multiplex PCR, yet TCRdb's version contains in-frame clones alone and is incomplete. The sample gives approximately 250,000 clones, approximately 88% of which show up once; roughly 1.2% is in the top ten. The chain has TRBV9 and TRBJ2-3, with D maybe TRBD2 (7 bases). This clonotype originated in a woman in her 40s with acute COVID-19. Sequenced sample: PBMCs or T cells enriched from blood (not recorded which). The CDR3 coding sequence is TGTGCCAGCAGCGTATCCGTACAGGGAGGGGGAAGGGATACGCAGTATTTT. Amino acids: CASSVSVQGGGRDTQYF.